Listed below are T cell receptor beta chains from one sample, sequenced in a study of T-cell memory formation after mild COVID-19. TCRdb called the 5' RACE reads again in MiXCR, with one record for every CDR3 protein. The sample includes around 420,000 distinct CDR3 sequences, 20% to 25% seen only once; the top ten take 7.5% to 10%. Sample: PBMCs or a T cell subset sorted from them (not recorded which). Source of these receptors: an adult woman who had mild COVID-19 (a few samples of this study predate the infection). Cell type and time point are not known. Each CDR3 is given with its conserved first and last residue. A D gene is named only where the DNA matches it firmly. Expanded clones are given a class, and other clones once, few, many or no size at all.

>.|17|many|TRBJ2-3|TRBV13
CASSSSLGDRGINTQYF
TGTGCCAGCAGCTCCTCGCTCGGCGACCGGGGGATAAATACGCAGTATTTT
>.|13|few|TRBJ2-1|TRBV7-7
CASSFGRLSEQFF
TGTGCCAGCAGCTTTGGGCGACTCAGTGAGCAGTTCTTC
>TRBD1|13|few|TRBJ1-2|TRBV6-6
CASSGQGSYGYTF
TGTGCCAGCAGTGGACAGGGGTCCTATGGCTACACCTTC
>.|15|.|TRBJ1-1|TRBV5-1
CASSLDLLLGTEAFF
TGCGCCAGCAGCTTGGATCTCCTCCTCGGCACTGAAGCTTTCTTT
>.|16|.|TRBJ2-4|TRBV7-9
CASTPPEELAKNIQYF
TGTGCCAGCACCCCTCCAGAGGAACTAGCCAAAAACATTCAGTACTTC
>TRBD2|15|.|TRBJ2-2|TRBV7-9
CASSLRSGMTGELFF
TGTGCCAGCAGCTTACGTAGCGGGATGACCGGGGAGCTGTTTTTT
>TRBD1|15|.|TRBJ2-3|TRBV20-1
CSAKRDRGLADTQYF
TGCAGTGCTAAACGGGACAGGGGGCTCGCAGATACGCAGTATTTT
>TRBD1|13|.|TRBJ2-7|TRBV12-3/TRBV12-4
CASSRDRIYEQYF
TGTGCCAGCAGTAGGGACAGGATTTACGAGCAGTACTTC
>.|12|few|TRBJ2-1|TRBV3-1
CASSQVRAKQFF
TGTGCCAGCAGCCAAGTTAGAGCCAAGCAGTTCTTC
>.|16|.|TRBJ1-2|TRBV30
CAWSRGRKTLNYGYTF
TGTGCCTGGAGTCGGGGACGGAAGACGCTTAACTATGGCTACACCTTC
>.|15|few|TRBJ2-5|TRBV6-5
CASSYRGQGQETQYF
TGTGCCAGCAGTTACCGGGGTCAGGGCCAAGAGACCCAGTACTTC
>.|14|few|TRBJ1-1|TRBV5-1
CASSQQGGGTEAFF
TGCGCCAGCAGCCAACAAGGAGGGGGGACTGAAGCTTTCTTT
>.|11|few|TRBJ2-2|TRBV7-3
CASSITGELFF
TGTGCCAGCAGCATCACCGGGGAGCTGTTTTTT
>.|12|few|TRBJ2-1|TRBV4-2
CASSRTVVEQFF
TGTGCCAGCAGCCGAACAGTGGTTGAGCAGTTCTTC
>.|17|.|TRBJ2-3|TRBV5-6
CASSLGYEASSTDTQYF
TGTGCCAGCAGCTTGGGGTACGAAGCCTCTAGCACAGATACGCAGTATTTT
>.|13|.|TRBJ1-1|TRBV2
CASSSQAYTEAFF
TGTGCCAGCAGTAGTCAGGCCTACACTGAAGCTTTCTTT
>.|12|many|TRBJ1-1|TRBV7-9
CASDRGTFGAFF
TGTGCCAGCGATAGAGGGACATTCGGAGCTTTCTTT
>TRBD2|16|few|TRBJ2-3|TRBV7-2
CASSLAPAGVPDTQYF
TGTGCCAGCAGCTTAGCGCCAGCGGGAGTCCCAGATACGCAGTATTTT
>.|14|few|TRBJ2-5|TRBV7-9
CASSLTPAKETQYF
TGTGCCAGCAGCTTAACTCCAGCTAAAGAGACCCAGTACTTC
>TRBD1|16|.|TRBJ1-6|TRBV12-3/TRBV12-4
CASSRKTGGLSSPLHF
TGTGCCAGCAGTCGAAAGACAGGGGGTTTAAGCTCACCCCTCCACTTT
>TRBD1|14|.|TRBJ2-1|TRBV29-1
CSVADRASYNEQFF
TGCAGCGTCGCCGACAGGGCCTCCTACAATGAGCAGTTCTTC
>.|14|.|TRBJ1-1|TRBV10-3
CAISEVAGRTEAFF
TGTGCCATCAGTGAGGTGGCGGGAAGGACTGAAGCTTTCTTT
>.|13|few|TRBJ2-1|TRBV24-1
CATEKSSYNEQFF
TGTGCCACCGAAAAAAGCTCCTACAATGAGCAGTTCTTC
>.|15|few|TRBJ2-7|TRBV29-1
CSVSRNQGPPHEQYF
TGCAGCGTTTCCAGAAACCAAGGACCGCCCCACGAGCAGTACTTC
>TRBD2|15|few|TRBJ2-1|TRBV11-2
CASRNWGEGRNEQFF
TGTGCCAGCAGGAACTGGGGGGAGGGACGAAATGAGCAGTTCTTC
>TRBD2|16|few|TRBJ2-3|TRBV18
CASSPPTSGDTDTQYF
TGTGCCAGCTCACCGCCGACTAGCGGGGACACAGATACGCAGTATTTT
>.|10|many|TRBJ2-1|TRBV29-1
CSVGGNEQFF
TGCAGCGTTGGGGGGAATGAGCAGTTCTTC
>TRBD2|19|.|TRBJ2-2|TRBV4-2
CASSQDVGLAGLNTGELFF
TGTGCCAGCAGCCAAGATGTGGGACTAGCGGGATTGAACACCGGGGAGCTGTTTTTT
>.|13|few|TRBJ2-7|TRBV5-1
CASQEEGMGEQYF
TGCGCCAGCCAGGAGGAGGGTATGGGCGAGCAGTACTTC
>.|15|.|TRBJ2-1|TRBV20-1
CSARGGSGIYNEQFF
TGCAGTGCTAGAGGAGGCAGCGGAATCTACAATGAGCAGTTCTTC
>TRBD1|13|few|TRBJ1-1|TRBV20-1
CSAPGTGVTEAFF
TGCAGTGCTCCCGGGACAGGGGTTACTGAAGCTTTCTTT
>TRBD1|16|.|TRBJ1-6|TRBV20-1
CSARNLRGREDSPLHF
TGCAGTGCTAGGAACCTAAGGGGGCGAGAGGATTCACCCCTCCACTTT
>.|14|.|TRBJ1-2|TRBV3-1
CASSQADRNYGYTF
TGTGCCAGCAGCCAAGCGGACAGAAACTATGGCTACACCTTC
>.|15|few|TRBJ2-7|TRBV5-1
CASSLRPVSSYEQYF
TGCGCCAGCAGCTTGCGTCCCGTCAGCTCCTACGAGCAGTACTTC
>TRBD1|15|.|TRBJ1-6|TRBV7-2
CASSRRTGRNSPLHF
TGTGCCAGCAGCCGAAGGACAGGGAGGAATTCACCCCTCCACTTT
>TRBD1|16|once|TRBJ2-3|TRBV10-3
CAISPGTGLGGDTQYF
TGTGCCATCAGTCCCGGGACAGGGCTGGGTGGAGATACGCAGTATTTT
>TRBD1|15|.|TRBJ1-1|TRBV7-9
CASSSYGQENTEAFF
TGTGCCAGCAGTTCCTATGGACAGGAGAACACTGAAGCTTTCTTT
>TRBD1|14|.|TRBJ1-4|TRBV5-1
CASSLGDRGEKLFF
TGCGCCAGCAGCTTGGGGGACAGGGGTGAAAAACTGTTTTTT